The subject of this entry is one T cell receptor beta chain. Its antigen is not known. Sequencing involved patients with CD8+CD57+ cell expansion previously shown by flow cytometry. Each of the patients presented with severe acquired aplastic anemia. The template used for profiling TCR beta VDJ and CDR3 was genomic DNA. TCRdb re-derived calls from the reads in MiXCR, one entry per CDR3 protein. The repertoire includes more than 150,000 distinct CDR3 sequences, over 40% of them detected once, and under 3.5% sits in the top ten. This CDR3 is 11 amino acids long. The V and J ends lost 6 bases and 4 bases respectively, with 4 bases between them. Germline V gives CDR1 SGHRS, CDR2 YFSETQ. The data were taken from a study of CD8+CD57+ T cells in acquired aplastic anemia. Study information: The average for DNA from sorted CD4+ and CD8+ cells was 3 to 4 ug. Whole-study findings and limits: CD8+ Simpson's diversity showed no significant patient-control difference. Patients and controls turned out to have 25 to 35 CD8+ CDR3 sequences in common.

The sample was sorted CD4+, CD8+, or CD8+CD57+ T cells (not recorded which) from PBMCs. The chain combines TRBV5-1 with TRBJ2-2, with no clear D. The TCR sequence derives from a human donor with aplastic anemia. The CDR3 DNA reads TGCGCCAGCACCCTCACCGGGGAGCTGTTTTTT. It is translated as CASTLTGELFF.